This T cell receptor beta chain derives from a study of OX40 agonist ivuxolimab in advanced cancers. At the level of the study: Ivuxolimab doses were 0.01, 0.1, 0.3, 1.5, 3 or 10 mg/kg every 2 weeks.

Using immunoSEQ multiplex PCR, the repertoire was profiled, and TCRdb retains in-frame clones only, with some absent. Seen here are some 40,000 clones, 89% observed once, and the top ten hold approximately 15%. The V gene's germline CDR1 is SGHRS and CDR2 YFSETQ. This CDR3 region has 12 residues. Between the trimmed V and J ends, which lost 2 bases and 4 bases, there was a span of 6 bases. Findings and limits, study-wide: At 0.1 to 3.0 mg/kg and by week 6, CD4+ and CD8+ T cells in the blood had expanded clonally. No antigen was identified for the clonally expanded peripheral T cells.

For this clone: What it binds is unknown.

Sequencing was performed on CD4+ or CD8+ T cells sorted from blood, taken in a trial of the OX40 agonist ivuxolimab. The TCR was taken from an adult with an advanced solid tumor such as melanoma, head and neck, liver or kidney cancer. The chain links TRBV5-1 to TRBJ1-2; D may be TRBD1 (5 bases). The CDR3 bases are TGCGCCAGCAGCTTCCAGGGCTATGGCTACACCTTC. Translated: CASSFQGYGYTF. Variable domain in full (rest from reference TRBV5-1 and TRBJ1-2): KAGVTQTPRYLIKTRGQQVTLSCSPISGHRSVSWYQQTPGQGLQFLFEYFSETQRNKGNFPGRFSGRQFSNSRSEMNVSTLELGDSALYLCASSFQGYGYTFGSGTRLTVV.